Sequencing of this T cell receptor beta chain was carried out in a study of metastatic and nonmetastatic thyroid tumors. On the study more broadly: The comparison covered peripheral blood and tumor or nodule tissue in malignant and benign thyroid patients.

In the authors' methods: Clinicopathological groups of papillary thyroid cancer showed CDR3 differences that were used to build a distant-metastasis classifier. TCRdb redid the clone calls on the PCR reads using MiXCR. TCRdb, not the original authors, processed these V and J calls. The sample lists 30,000 to 45,000 clones, around a third occurring once. Germline-derived CDR1 and CDR2 are KGHDR and SFDVKD. J gave up 3 bases and V 3 bases, and 3 bases lay outside the gene matches. This CDR3 spans 14 amino acids. Nobody among the patients had been given any treatment before thyroid surgery. General observations from the study: Malignant thyroid tumors reportedly had TCR beta diversity that was significantly higher than in benign nodules, in blood and tumor.

This clone was detected only a few times. The antigen remains unidentified. Sample: tumor tissue. This clonotype originated in a female donor with papillary thyroid cancer or a benign thyroid nodule (not recorded which). Some clones in this sample may be carry-over from other donors' samples. The chain uses TRBV24-1 and TRBJ1-1; TRBD1 matches 7 bases. CDR3 loop: CATSDTQGDTEAFF. The CDR3 nucleotides are TGTGCCACCAGTGATACTCAGGGGGACACTGAAGCTTTCTTT.